This T cell receptor beta chain appears in the sequencing data of a study of radiotherapy plus CTLA-4 blockade in lung cancer. The wider study: Disease control reached under 35%, with objective responses in around 20%.

Data came from immunoSEQ multiplex PCR; TCRdb stores just in-frame clones and leaves some out. The table lists around 20,000 clones, about 84% of them singletons. Concerning this clone itself: Its specificity is not known.

Regarding the study as a whole: Following radiotherapy plus ipilimumab, tumor-derived TCR clones expanded in the blood.

Patients had chemo-refractory metastatic non-small-cell lung cancer and received focal radiation plus CTLA-4 blockade that used ipilimumab. The sample here was peripheral blood, taken from a patient treated with radiotherapy plus ipilimumab. The sequence came from a human donor with non-small cell lung cancer whose response to radiotherapy plus ipilimumab could not be evaluated.

The CDR3 sequence: CASSPQGKHAHGYTF. The CDR3 DNA reads TGTGCCAGCAGTCCGCAGGGAAAGCATGCTCATGGCTACACCTTC. The rearrangement joins TRBV28 to TRBJ1-2; a possible D gene is TRBD1 (5 bases). The germline V gene has CDR1 MDHEN and CDR2 SYDVKM. The CDR3 contains 15 residues. Trimming took off 5 bases at V and 6 bases at J, with 19 bases between the two ends.